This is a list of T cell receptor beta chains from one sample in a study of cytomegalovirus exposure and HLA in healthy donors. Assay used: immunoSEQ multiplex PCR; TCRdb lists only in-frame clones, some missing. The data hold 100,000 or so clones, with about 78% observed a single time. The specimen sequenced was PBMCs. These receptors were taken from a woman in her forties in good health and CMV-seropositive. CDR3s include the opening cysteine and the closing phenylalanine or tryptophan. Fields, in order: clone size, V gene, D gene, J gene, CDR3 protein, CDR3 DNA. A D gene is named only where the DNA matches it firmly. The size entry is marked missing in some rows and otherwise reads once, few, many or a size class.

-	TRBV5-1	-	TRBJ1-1	CASSLNPGGGGAFF	TGCGCCAGCAGCTTGAATCCTGGGGGAGGTGGGGCTTTCTTT
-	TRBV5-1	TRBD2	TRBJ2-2	CASSLLTSGFGELFF	TGCGCCAGCAGCTTGCTGACTAGCGGATTCGGGGAGCTGTTTTTT
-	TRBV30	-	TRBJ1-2	CALRGRLGYTF	TGTGCCTTGAGGGGCCGGTTGGGCTACACCTTC
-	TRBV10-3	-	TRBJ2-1	CAISDGDTYNEQFF	TGTGCCATCAGTGATGGGGACACCTACAATGAGCAGTTCTTC
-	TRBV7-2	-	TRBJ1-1	CASSIREEKVAFF	TGTGCCTCCAGCATACGGGAGGAAAAAGTAGCTTTCTTT
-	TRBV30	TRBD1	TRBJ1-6	CAWSQGAGNSPLHF	TGTGCCTGGAGCCAGGGGGCGGGTAATTCACCCCTCCACTTT
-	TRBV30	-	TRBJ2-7	CPGSDSYEQYF	TGTCCCGGTTCCGACTCCTACGAGCAGTACTTC
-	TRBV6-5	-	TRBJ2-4	CASGQRANIQYF	TGTGCCAGCGGACAAAGGGCCAACATTCAGTACTTC
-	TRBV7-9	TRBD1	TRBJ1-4	CSSSPGQGSEKLFF	TGTTCCAGCAGCCCCGGACAGGGGAGTGAAAAACTGTTTTTT
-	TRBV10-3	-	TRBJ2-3	CAITERTELRTDTQYF	TGTGCCATCACCGAGAGGACAGAGCTCCGCACAGATACGCAGTATTTT
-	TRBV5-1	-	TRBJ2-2	CASSNWAGTGELFF	TGCGCCAGCAGCAATTGGGCCGGAACCGGGGAGCTGTTTTTT
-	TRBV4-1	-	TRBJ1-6	CASSQASTGNSPLHF	TGCGCCAGCAGCCAAGCATCCACAGGGAATTCACCCCTCCACTTT
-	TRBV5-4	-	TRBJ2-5	CASSLYGGETQYF	TGTGCCAGCAGCTTATACGGAGGAGAGACCCAGTACTTC
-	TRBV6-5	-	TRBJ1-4	CASSLQGLTNEKLFF	TGTGCCAGCAGTTTACAGGGATTAACTAATGAAAAACTGTTTTTT
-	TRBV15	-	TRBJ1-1	CATSRDRAGTEAFF	TGTGCCACCAGCAGAGATAGGGCGGGAACTGAAGCTTTCTTT
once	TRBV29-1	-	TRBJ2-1	CSGWHGLNEQFF	TGCAGCGGGTGGCATGGTCTCAATGAGCAGTTCTTC
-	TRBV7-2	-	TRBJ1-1	CASSLDRRGEAFF	TGTGCCAGCAGCTTAGATAGGCGGGGAGAAGCTTTCTTT
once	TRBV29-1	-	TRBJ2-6	CSVTGSGANVLTF	TGCAGCGTTACGGGATCCGGGGCCAACGTCCTGACTTTC
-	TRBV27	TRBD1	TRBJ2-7	CASSLDRSYEQYF	TGTGCCAGCAGTTTGGACAGGTCCTACGAGCAGTACTTC
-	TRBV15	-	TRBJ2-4	CATSREANIQYF	TGTGCCACCAGCAGAGAGGCAAACATTCAGTACTTC
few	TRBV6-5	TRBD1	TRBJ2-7	CASSYWGTGTYEQYF	TGTGCCAGCAGTTACTGGGGGACAGGAACCTACGAGCAGTACTTC
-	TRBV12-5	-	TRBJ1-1	CASGLSQGIDTEAFF	TGTGCTAGTGGTTTGTCCCAGGGAATCGACACTGAAGCTTTCTTT
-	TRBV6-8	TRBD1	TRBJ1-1	CASSPVRDRRRINTEAFF	TGTGCCAGCAGTCCGGTCCGGGACAGAAGAAGGATCAACACTGAAGCTTTCTTT
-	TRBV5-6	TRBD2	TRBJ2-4	CASTQERGAGIQYF	TGTGCCAGCACCCAGGAGCGGGGCGCTGGCATTCAGTACTTC
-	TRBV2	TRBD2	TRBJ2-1	CASSEAARGGGEQFF	TGTGCCAGCAGTGAAGCGGCGCGGGGGGGCGGTGAGCAGTTCTTC
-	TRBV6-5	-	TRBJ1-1	CATRGRGNTEAFF	TGTGCCACCAGGGGCAGGGGAAACACTGAAGCTTTCTTT
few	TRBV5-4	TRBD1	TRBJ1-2	CASSSRDRISYGYTF	TGTGCCAGCAGCTCCCGGGACAGGATTTCCTATGGCTACACCTTC
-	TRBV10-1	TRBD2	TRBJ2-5	CASSDTRGGRETQYF	TGCGCCAGCAGTGATACGCGGGGGGGCAGGGAGACCCAGTACTTC
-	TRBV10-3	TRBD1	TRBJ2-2	CAISLLRGTGNTGELFF	TGTGCCATCAGTCTATTGAGAGGGACAGGGAACACCGGGGAGCTGTTTTTT
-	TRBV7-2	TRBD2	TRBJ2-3	CASRSTLAGVSTDTQYF	TGTGCCAGCAGGTCTACTCTAGCGGGGGTCAGCACAGATACGCAGTATTTT
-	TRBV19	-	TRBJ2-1	CASSPRYNEQFF	TGTGCCAGTAGTCCGAGGTACAATGAGCAGTTCTTC
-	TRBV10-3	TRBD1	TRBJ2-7	CAISDLGIGMWRQGALNEQYF	TGTGCCATCAGTGATTTGGGGATTGGGATGTGGCGGCAGGGGGCGTTAAACGAGCAGTACTTC
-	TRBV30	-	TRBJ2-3	CAWSVLADTQYF	TGTGCCTGGAGTGTCTTAGCAGATACGCAGTATTTT
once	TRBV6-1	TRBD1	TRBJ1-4	CASSDTGQPNEKLFF	TGTGCCAGCAGTGACACGGGACAGCCGAATGAAAAACTGTTTTTT
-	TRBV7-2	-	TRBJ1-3	CASSLAGTNSGNTIYF	TGTGCCAGCAGCTTAGCGGGGACAAACTCTGGAAACACCATATATTTT
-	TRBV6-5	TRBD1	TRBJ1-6	CASSLPGTGGSPLHF	TGTGCCAGCAGCCTCCCCGGGACAGGGGGATCACCCCTCCACTTT
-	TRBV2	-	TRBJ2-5	CASSARVLETQYF	TGTGCCAGCAGTGCCAGGGTCTTAGAGACCCAGTACTTC
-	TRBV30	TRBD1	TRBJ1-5	CAWGDKQGNQPQHF	TGTGCCTGGGGAGATAAACAGGGGAATCAGCCCCAGCATTTT
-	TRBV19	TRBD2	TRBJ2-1	CASSPGTSGGAYNEQFF	TGTGCCAGTAGCCCCGGGACTAGCGGGGGGGCTTACAATGAGCAGTTCTTC
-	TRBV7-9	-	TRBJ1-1	CASSLKLKAFF	TGTGCCAGCAGCTTAAAACTAAAGGCTTTCTTT
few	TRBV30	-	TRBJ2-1	CAWSAASSPIYNEQFF	TGTGCCTGGAGCGCCGCATCAAGCCCCATCTACAATGAGCAGTTCTTC
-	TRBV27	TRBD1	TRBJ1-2	CASSWTGGLGGYTF	TGTGCCAGCAGCTGGACAGGCGGTTTGGGAGGCTACACCTTC
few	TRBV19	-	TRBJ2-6	CASSIGVLSGANVLTF	TGTGCCAGTAGTATAGGAGTCCTCTCTGGGGCCAACGTCCTGACTTTC
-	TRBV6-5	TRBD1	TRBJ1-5	CASSFGQGRDQPQHF	TGTGCCAGCAGCTTCGGACAGGGTCGGGATCAGCCCCAGCATTTT
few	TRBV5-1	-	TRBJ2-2	CASSRSTVRTGELFF	TGCGCCAGCTCACGGTCGACAGTTAGGACCGGGGAGCTGTTTTTT
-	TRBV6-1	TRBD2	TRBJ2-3	CASSDWGGITDTQYF	TGTGCCAGCAGTGATTGGGGGGGAATCACAGATACGCAGTATTTT
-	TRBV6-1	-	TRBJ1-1	CASSENRSTEAFF	TGTGCCAGCAGTGAAAACAGGAGCACTGAAGCTTTCTTT
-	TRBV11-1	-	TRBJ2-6	CASSFSGGLVANVLTF	TGTGCCAGCAGCTTCTCGGGGGGCCTAGTCGCCAACGTCCTGACTTTC
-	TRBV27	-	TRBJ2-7	CASRHRVGYEQYF	TGTGCCAGCAGGCACAGGGTTGGCTACGAGCAGTACTTC
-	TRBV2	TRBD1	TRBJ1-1	CASGKTGANTEAFF	TGTGCCAGCGGAAAGACAGGGGCGAACACTGAAGCTTTCTTT
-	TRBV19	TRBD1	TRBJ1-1	CASGGQGPRRAFF	TGTGCCAGTGGAGGACAGGGACCAAGGCGTGCTTTCTTT
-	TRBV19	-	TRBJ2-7	CASSSSGVEQYF	TGTGCCAGTAGCTCTTCAGGGGTAGAGCAGTACTTC
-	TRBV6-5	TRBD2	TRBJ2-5	CASSYSPGGGQETQYF	TGTGCCAGCAGTTATTCGCCCGGGGGGGGCCAAGAGACCCAGTACTTC
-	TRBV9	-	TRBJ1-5	CASSVGHNQPQHF	TGTGCCAGCAGCGTAGGTCACAATCAGCCCCAGCATTTT
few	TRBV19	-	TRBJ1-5	CASSQRGTHQPQHF	TGTGCCAGTAGTCAACGGGGGACGCATCAGCCCCAGCATTTT
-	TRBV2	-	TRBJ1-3	CASSGGRPASGNTIYF	TGTGCCAGCAGTGGGGGCAGGCCCGCCTCTGGAAACACCATATATTTT
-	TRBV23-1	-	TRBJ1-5	CASSQQTGLYSNQPQHF	TGCGCCAGCAGTCAACAAACAGGGTTGTATAGCAATCAGCCCCAGCATTTT
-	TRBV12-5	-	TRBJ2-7	CASGLVPSNHYEQYF	TGTGCTAGTGGTTTGGTACCCAGTAACCACTACGAGCAGTACTTC
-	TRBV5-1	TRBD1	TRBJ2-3	CASRQGAEGDTQYF	TGCGCCAGCAGACAGGGGGCTGAAGGAGATACGCAGTATTTT
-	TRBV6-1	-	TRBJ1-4	CASSLDRFGEKLFF	TGTGCCAGCAGCCTCGACAGGTTCGGCGAAAAACTGTTTTTT